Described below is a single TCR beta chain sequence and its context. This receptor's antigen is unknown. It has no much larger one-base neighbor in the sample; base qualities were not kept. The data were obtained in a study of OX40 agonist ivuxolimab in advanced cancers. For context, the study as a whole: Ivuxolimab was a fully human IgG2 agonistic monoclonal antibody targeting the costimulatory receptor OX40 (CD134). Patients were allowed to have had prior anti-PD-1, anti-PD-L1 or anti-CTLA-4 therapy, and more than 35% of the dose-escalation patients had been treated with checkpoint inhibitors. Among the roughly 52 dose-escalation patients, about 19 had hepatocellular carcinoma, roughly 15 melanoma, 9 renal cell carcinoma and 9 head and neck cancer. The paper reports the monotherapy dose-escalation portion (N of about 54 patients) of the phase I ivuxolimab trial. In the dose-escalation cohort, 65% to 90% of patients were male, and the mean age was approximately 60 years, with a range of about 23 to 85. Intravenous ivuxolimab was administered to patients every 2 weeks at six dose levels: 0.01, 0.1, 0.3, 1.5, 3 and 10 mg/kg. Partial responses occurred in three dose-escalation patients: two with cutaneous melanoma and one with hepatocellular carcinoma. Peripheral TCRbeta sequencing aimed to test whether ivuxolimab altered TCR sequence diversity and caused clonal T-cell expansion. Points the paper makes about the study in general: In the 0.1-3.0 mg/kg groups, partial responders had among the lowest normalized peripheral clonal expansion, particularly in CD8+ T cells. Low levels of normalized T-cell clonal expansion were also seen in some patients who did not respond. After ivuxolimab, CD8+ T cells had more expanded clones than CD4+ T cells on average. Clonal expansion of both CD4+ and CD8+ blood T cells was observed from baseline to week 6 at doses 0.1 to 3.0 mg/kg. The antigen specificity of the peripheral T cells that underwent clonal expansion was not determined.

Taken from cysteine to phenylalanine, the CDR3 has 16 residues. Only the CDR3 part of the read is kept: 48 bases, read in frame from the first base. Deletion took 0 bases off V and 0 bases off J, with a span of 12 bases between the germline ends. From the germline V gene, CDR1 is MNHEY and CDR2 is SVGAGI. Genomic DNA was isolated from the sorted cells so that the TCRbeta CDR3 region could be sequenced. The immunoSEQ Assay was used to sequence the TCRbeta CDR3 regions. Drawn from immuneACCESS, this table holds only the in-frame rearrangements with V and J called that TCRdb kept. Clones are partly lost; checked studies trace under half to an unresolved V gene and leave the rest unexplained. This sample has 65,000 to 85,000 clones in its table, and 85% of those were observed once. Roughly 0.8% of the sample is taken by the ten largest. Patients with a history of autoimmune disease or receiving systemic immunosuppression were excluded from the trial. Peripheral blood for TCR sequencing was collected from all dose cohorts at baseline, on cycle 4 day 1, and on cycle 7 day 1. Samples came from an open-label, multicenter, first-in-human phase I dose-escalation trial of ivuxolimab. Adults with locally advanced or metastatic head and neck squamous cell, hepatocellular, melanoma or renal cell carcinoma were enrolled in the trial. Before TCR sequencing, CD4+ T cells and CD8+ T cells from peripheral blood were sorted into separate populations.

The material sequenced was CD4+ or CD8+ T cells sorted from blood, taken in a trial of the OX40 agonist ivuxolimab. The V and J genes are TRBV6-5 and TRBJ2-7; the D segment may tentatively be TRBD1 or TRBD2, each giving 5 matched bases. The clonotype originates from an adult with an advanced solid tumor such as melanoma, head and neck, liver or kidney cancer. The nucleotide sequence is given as TGTGCCAGCAGTTACTCGCCGGGACCTAGCTCCTACGAGCAGTACTTC. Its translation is CASSYSPGPSSYEQYF.